In its sample, the clone carrying this T cell receptor beta chain was seen once. The J segment lost 8 bases and the V segment lost 3 bases, leaving 6 bases of the junction unmatched. The germline V gene encodes CDR1 MDHEN and CDR2 SYDVKM. The CDR3 covers 14 residues. These data originate in a study of radiotherapy plus CTLA-4 blockade in lung cancer. Measured with immunoSEQ multiplex PCR; TCRdb has only the in-frame clones, and not every one. The sample carries 20,000 to 25,000 clones, about three quarters recorded once. This sequence originates from a human donor with non-small cell lung cancer who had stable disease on radiotherapy plus ipilimumab. The chain carries TRBV28 and TRBJ1-4; 7 nucleotides match TRBD1. The sequencing used peripheral blood, collected from a patient treated with radiotherapy plus ipilimumab. CDR3 in DNA: TGTGCCAGCAGTTTGCAAGGGGGCGGGGAAAAACTGTTTTTT. The encoded protein is CASSLQGGGEKLFF.